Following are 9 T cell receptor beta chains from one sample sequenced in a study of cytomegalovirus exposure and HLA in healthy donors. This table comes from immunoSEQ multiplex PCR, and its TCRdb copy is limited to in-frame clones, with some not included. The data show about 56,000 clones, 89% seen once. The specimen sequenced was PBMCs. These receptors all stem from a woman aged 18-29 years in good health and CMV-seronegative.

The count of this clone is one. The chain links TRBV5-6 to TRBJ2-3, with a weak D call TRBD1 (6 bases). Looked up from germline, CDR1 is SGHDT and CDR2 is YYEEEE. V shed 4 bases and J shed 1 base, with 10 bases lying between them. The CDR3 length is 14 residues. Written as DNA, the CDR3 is TGTGCCAGCAGCGTGGGGGCTGGCACAGATACGCAGTATTTT. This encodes CASSVGAGTDTQYF.

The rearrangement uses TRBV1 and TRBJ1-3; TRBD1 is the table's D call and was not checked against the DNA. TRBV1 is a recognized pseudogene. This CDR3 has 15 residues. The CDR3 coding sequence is TGCACCAGCAGCCAAGGTCGGACAGCTGGAAACACCATATATTTT. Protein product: CTSSQGRTAGNTIYF.

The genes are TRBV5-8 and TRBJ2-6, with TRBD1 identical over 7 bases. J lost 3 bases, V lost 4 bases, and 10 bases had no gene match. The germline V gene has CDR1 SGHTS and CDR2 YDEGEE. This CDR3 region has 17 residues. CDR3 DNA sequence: TGTGCCAGCAGCCCCGACAGGGAACCCAATGGGGCCAACGTCCTGACTTTC. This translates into CASSPDREPNGANVLTF.

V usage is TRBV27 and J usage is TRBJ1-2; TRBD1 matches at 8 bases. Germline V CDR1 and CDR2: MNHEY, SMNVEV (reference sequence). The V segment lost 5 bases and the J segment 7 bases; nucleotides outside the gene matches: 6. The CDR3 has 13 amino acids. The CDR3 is CASSPGQERGYTF. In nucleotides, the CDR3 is TGTGCCAGCAGTCCGGGACAGGAGCGTGGCTACACCTTC.

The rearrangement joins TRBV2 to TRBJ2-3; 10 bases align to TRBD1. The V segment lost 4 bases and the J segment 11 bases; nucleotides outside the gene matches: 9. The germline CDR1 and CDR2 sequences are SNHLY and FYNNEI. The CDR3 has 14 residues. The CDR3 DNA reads TGTGCCAGCAGTGCAGGGACAGGGGAGATGAGGCAGTATTTT. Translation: CASSAGTGEMRQYF. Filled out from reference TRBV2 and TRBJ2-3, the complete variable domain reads EPEVTQTPSHQVTQMGQEVILRCVPISNHLYFYWYRQILGQKVEFLVSFYNNEISEKSEIFDDQFSVERPDGSNFTLKIRSTKLEDSAMYFCASSAGTGEMRQYFGPGTRLTVL.

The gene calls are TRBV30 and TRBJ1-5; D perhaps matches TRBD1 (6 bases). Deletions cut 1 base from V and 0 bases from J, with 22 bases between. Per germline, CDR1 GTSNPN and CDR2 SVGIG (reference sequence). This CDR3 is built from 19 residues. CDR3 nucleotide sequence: TGTGCCTGGAGTGGGGCCCGGGGGGCAGGGACCTATAGCAATCAGCCCCAGCATTTT. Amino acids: CAWSGARGAGTYSNQPQHF.

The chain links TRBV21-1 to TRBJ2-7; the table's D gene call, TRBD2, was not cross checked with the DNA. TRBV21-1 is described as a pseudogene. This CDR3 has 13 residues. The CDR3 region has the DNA TGTGCCAGCCGACCGGGGAGGGGCCACGAGCAGTACTTC. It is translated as CASRPGRGHEQYF.

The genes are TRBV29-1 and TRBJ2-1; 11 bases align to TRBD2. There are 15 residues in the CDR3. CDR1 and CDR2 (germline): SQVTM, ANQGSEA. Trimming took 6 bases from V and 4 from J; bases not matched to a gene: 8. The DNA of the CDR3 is TGCAGCGTACGGGGACTAGCGGAACCTTACAATGAGCAGTTCTTC. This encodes CSVRGLAEPYNEQFF.

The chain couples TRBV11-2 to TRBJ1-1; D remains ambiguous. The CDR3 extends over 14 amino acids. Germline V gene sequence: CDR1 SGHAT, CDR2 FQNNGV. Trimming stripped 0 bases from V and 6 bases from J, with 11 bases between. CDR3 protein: CASSLDLVLPEAFF. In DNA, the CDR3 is TGTGCCAGCAGCTTAGATCTGGTACTACCTGAAGCTTTCTTT.